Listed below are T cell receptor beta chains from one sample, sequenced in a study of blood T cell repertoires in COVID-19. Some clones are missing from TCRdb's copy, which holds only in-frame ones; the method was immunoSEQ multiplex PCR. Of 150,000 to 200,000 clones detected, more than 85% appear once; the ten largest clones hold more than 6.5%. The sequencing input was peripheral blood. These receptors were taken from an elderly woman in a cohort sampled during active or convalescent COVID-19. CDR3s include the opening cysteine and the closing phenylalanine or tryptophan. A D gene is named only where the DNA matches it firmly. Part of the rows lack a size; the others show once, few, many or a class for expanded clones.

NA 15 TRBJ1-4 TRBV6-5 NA TGTGCCAGCAGTTATTCAGCGGCAACTAATGAAAAACTGTTTTTT CASSYSAATNEKLFF
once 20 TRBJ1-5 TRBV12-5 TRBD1 TGTGCTAGTGGTCCGACTGCCGGGACAGGGGCCCCAAGGAGCAATCAGCCCCAGCATTTT CASGPTAGTGAPRSNQPQHF
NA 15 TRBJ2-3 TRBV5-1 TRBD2 TGCGCCAGCAGCGACATAGCGGGGGGCACAGATACGCAGTATTTT CASSDIAGGTDTQYF
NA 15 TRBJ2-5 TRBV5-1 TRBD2 TGCGCCAGCAGCATCCTGACTAGCGGGCAAGAGACCCAGTACTTC CASSILTSGQETQYF
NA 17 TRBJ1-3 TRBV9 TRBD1 TGTGCCAGCAGCGTAGGCGGGACAGTTGGTTCTGGAAACACCATATATTTT CASSVGGTVGSGNTIYF
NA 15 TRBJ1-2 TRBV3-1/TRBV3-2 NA TGTGCCAGCAGCCAGGACAGCTCTTCTAACTATGGCTACACCTTC CASSQDSSSNYGYTF
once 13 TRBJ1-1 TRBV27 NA TGTGCCAGCAGTTGGGAGGAGAACACTGAAGCTTTCTTT CASSWEENTEAFF
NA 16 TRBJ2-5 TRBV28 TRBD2 TGTGCCAGCAGTGGCTCGGGACTAGTCCTCCGCGAGACCCAGTACTTC CASSGSGLVLRETQYF
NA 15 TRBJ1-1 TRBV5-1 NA TGCGCCAGCAGCGTGGAACGTCAGGGAAGCACTGAAGCTTTCTTT CASSVERQGSTEAFF
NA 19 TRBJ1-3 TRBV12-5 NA TGTGCTAGTGGTTTGGTCGTCCTTGGTGGCCACCAAACTGGAAACACCATATATTTT CASGLVVLGGHQTGNTIYF
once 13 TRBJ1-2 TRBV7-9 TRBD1 TGTGCCAGCAGCTTAAAGGGGGCGATTGGCTACACCTTC CASSLKGAIGYTF
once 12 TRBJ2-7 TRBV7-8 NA TGTGCCACCACAAGCGGCTCCTACGAGCAGTACTTC CATTSGSYEQYF
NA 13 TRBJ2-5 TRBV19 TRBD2 TGTGCCAGTAGTGGGAGGGACGGGGAGACCCAGTACTTC CASSGRDGETQYF
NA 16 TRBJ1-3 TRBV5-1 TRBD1 TGCGCCAGCAGCTTGAGGGGACAGAACCTAGGAAACACCATATATTTT CASSLRGQNLGNTIYF
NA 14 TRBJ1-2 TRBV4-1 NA TGCGCCAGCAGCCAAGATGCGGCTAACTATGGCTACACCTTC CASSQDAANYGYTF
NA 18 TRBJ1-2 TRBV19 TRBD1 TGTGCCAGTAGTATCGGCCCCTGGGGACAGAACTTGGTAATGGGCTACACCTTC CASSIGPWGQNLVMGYTF
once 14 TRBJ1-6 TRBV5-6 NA TGTGCCAGCAGCTTGCGGCAGGAAAGTTCACCCCTCCACTTT CASSLRQESSPLHF
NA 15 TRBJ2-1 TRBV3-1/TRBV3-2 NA TGTGCCAGCAGCCAAGACCCGAGCTCCTACAATGAGCAGTTCTTC CASSQDPSSYNEQFF
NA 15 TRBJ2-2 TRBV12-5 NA TGTGCTAGTGGTTTGATAGCCTCGAACACCGGGGAGCTGTTTTTT CASGLIASNTGELFF
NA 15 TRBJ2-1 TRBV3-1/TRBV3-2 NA TGTGCCAGCAGCCACAGAGGGAACCCCTACAATGAGCAGTTCTTC CASSHRGNPYNEQFF
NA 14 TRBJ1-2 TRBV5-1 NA TGCGCCAGCAATACCGGACAGAGTTTTTATGGCTACACCTTC CASNTGQSFYGYTF
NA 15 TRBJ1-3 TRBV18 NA TGTGCCAGCTCCCCCCGTGAGGCCTCTGGAAACACCATATATTTT CASSPREASGNTIYF
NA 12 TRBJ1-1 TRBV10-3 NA TGTGCCATCAGTGAGAGGGGAACTGAAGCTTTCTTT CAISERGTEAFF
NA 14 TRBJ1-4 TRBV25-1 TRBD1 TGTGCCAGCAGTTCGGGACAGACTAATGAAAAACTGTTTTTT CASSSGQTNEKLFF
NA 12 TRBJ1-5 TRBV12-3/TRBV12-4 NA TGTGCCAGTCAGGGTGTTTTTGGGCCCCAGCATTTT CASQGVFGPQHF
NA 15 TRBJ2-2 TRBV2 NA TGTGCCAGCAGTGATTGGAACTCCAGGGGCGGGGAGCTGTTTTTT CASSDWNSRGGELFF
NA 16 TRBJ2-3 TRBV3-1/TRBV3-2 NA TGTGCCAGCAGCCAAGACAGACAAAGCCGCACAGATACGCAGTATTTT CASSQDRQSRTDTQYF
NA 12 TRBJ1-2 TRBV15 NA TGTGCCACCAGCAGTAGTGGCTATGGCTACACCTTC CATSSSGYGYTF
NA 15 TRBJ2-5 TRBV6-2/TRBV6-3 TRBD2 TGTGCCAGCAGTTTTTTTGGCGGGGGCCAAGAGACCCAGTACTTC CASSFFGGGQETQYF
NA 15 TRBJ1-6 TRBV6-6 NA TGTGCCAGCAGTTATCTCGAGGCCTATAATTCACCCCTCCACTTT CASSYLEAYNSPLHF
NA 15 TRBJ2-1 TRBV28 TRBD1 TGTGCCAGCAGTTTACGGACAGGTGTAGGCAATGAGCAGTTCTTC CASSLRTGVGNEQFF
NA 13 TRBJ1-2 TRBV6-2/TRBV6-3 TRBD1 TGTGCCAGCAGCTCGGGACAGGGAAGGGGCTACACCTTC CASSSGQGRGYTF
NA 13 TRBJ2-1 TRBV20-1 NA TGCAGTGCTAGTGGACTTCTCTACAATGAGCAGTTCTTC CSASGLLYNEQFF
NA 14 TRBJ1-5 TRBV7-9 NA TGTGCCAGCAGCTTATCCACGAGTGATCAGCCCCAGCATTTT CASSLSTSDQPQHF
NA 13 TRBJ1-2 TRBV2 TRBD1 TGTGCCAGCAGTCCGACCGGGACAGGGTCCCCCACCTTC CASSPTGTGSPTF
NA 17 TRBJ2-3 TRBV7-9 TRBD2 TGTGCCAGCACACCTCCGGGACTAGCGGGGGCCACAGATACGCAGTATTTT CASTPPGLAGATDTQYF
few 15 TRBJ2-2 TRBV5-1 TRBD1 TGCGCCAGCAGCTTGGCCGGACAGGGGACCGGGGAGCTGTTTTTT CASSLAGQGTGELFF
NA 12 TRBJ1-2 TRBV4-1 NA TGCGCCAGCAGCCAAGCTAATTATGGCTACACCTTC CASSQANYGYTF
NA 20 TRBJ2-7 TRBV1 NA TGCACCAGCAGCCAGGACGGCGGGTGGTCCTCTGGGCCCAGCTCCTACGAGCAGTACTTC CTSSQDGGWSSGPSSYEQYF
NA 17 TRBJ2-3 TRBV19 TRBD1 TGTGCCAGTAGTATAGACGCCATTACAGGGGGCAGAGATACGCAGTATTTT CASSIDAITGGRDTQYF
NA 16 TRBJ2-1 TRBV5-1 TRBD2 TGCGCCAGCAGCTTGGAACTAGCGGGCCCCTACAATGAGCAGTTCTTC CASSLELAGPYNEQFF
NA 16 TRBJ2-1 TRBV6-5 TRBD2 TGTGCCAGCAGTTCAGGGACTAGCGGGAGTTTCGGTGAGCAGTTCTTC CASSSGTSGSFGEQFF
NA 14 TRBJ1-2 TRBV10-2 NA TGCGCCAGCAGTGAGGGGGGGTCGTCCTATGGCTACACCTTC CASSEGGSSYGYTF
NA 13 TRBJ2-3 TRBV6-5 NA TGTGCCAGCAGCGACAGCAACACAGATACGCAGTATTTT CASSDSNTDTQYF
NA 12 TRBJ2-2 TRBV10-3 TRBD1 TGTGCCATCAGGACAGGGCCCGGGGAGCTGTTTTTT CAIRTGPGELFF
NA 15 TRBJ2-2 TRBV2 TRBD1 TGTGCCAGCAGTGGCCGGACAGGGCACACCGGGGAGCTGTTTTTT CASSGRTGHTGELFF
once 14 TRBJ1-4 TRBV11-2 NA TGTGCCAGCCGGGAGACTTTAACTAATGAAAAACTGTTTTTT CASRETLTNEKLFF
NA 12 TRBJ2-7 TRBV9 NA TGTGCCAGCAGCGTAGAGCCCGGCGAGCAGTACTTC CASSVEPGEQYF
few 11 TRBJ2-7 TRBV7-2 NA TGTGCCAGCAGCGTAACCTACGAGCAGTACTTC CASSVTYEQYF
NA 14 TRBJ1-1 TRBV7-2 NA TGTGCCAGCAGCTTAGACAGGGCTGACACTGAAGCTTTCTTT CASSLDRADTEAFF
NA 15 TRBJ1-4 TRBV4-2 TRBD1 TGTGCCAGCAGCCAGATCCGGGACAGGGATGAAAAACTGTTTTTT CASSQIRDRDEKLFF
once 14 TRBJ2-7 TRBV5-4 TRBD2 TGTGCCAGCAGCTTGGTTAGCGGGGGCTACGAGCAGTACTTC CASSLVSGGYEQYF
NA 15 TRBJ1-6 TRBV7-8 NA TGTGCCAGCAGCTCCCCCTTTAATGAGAGGGCACCCCTCCACTTT CASSSPFNERAPLHF
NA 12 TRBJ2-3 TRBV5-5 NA TGTGCCAGCAGCCGCCGGGGGGATACGCAGTATTTT CASSRRGDTQYF
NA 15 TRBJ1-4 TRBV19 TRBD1 TGTGCCAGTAGCAGGGGGGTTGCAACTAATGAAAAACTGTTTTTT CASSRGVATNEKLFF